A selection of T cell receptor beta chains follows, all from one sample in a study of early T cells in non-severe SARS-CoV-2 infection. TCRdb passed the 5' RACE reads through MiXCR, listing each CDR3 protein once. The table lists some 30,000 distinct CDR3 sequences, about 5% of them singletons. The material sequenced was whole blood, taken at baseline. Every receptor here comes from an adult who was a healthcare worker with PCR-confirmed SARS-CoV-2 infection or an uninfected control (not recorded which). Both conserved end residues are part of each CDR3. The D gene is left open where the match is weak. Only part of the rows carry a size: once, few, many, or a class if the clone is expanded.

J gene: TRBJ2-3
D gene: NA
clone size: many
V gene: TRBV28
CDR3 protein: CASSRPASTDTQYF
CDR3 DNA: TGTGCCAGCAGTCGCCCGGCTAGCACAGATACGCAGTATTTT

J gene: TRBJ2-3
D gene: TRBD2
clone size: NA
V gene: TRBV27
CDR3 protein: CASGEGLGTDTQYF
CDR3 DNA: TGTGCCAGCGGGGAGGGCCTCGGGACAGATACGCAGTATTTT

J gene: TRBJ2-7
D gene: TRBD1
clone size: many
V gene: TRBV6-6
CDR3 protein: CASSRDSAYEQYF
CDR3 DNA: TGTGCCAGCAGTCGGGACAGCGCCTACGAGCAGTACTTC

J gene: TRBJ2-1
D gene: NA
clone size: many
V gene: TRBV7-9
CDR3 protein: CASSLEGRSYNEQFF
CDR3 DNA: TGTGCCAGCAGCTTAGAAGGGCGCTCCTACAATGAGCAGTTCTTC

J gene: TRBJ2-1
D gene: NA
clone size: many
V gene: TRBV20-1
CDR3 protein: CSATPSKRKNNEQFF
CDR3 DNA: TGCAGTGCTACCCCAAGCAAGAGGAAAAACAATGAGCAGTTCTTC

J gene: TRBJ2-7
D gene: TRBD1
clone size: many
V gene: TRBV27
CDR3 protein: CASSFNFAGGRYEQYF
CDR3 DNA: TGTGCCAGCAGTTTTAATTTCGCAGGGGGCAGGTACGAGCAGTACTTC

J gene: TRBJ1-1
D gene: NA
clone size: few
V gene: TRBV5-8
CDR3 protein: CASSLLGNTEAFF
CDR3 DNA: TGTGCCAGCAGCTTGTTGGGAAACACTGAAGCTTTCTTT

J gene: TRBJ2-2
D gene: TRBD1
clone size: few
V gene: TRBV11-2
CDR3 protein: CASSQDRGTGELFF
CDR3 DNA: TGTGCCAGCAGCCAGGACAGGGGCACCGGGGAGCTGTTTTTT

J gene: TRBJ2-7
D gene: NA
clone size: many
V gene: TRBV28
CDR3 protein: CATYSGSSYEQYF
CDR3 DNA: TGTGCCACCTACTCAGGGAGCTCCTACGAGCAGTACTTC

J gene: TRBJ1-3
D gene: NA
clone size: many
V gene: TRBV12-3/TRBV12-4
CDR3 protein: CASSFLRGGSGNTIYF
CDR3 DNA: TGTGCCAGCAGTTTCCTTAGGGGTGGCTCTGGAAACACCATATATTTT

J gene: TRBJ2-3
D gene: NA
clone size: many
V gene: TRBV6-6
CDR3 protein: CASSSGRLTDTQYF
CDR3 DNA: TGTGCCAGCAGTTCGGGACGCCTCACAGATACGCAGTATTTT

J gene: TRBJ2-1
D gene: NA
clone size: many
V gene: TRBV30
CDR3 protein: CAWRLGGSSYNEQFF
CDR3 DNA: TGTGCCTGGCGCCTGGGGGGATCGTCCTACAATGAGCAGTTCTTC

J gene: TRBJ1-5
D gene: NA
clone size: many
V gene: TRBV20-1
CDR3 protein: CSARFPGRSNQPQHF
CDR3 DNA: TGCAGTGCTAGATTCCCGGGACGGAGCAATCAGCCCCAGCATTTT

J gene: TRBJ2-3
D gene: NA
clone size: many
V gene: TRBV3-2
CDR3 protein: CASSPPTGWGTDTQYF
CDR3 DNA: TGTGCCAGCAGCCCTCCGACAGGGTGGGGCACAGATACGCAGTATTTT

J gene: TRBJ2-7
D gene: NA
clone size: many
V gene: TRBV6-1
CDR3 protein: CASSERDLLRYEQYF
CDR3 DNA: TGTGCCAGCAGTGAACGGGACCTACTGCGCTACGAGCAGTACTTC

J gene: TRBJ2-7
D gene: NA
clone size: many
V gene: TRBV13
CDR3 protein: CASSLPSVSYEQYF
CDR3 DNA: TGTGCCAGCAGCTTACCTAGTGTTTCCTACGAGCAGTACTTC

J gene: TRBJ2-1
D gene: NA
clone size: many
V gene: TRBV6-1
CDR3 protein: CASTGASTYNEQFF
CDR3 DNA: TGTGCCAGCACCGGAGCCTCGACCTACAATGAGCAGTTCTTC

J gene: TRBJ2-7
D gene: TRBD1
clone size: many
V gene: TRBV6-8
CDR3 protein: CASIALRDRATYEQYF
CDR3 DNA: TGTGCCAGCATAGCTCTCCGGGACAGGGCTACCTACGAGCAGTACTTC

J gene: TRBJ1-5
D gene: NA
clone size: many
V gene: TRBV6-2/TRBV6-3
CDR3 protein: CASGGVYSNQPQHF
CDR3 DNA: TGTGCCAGCGGAGGGGTATATAGCAATCAGCCCCAGCATTTT

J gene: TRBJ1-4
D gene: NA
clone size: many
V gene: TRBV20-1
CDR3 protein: CSAPGTPATNEKLFF
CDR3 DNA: TGCAGTGCGCCGGGGACACCCGCAACTAATGAAAAACTGTTTTTT

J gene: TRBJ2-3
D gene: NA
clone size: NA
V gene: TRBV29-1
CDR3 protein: CSVLDRLTDTQYF
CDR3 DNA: TGCAGCGTTCTCGACAGACTCACAGATACGCAGTATTTT

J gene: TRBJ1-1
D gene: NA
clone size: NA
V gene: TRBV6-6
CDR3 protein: CASSRMEWGTEAFF
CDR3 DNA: TGTGCCAGCAGCCGCATGGAATGGGGAACTGAAGCTTTCTTT

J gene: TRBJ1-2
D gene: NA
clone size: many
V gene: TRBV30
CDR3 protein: CACQPRDGYTF
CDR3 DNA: TGTGCCTGCCAACCAAGGGATGGCTACACCTTC

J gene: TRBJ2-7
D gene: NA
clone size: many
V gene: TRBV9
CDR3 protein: CASSVPYEQYF
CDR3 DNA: TGTGCCAGCAGCGTACCCTACGAGCAGTACTTC

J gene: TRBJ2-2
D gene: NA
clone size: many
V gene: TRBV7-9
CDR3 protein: CASSLGGTTGELFF
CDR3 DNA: TGTGCCAGCAGCTTAGGCGGCACCACCGGGGAGCTGTTTTTT

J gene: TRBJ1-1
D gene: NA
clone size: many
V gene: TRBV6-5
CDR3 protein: CASSYSPGANTEAFF
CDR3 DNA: TGTGCCAGCAGTTACTCCCCAGGGGCGAACACTGAAGCTTTCTTT

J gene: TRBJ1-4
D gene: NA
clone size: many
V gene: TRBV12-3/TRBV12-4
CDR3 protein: CASSAAKGDNNEKLFF
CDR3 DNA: TGTGCCAGCAGTGCCGCCAAGGGGGATAACAATGAAAAACTGTTTTTT

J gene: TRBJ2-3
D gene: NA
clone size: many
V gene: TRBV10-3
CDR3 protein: CAISEGRLTTGDTQYF
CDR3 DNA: TGTGCCATCAGCGAAGGCCGACTTACCACAGGAGATACGCAGTATTTT

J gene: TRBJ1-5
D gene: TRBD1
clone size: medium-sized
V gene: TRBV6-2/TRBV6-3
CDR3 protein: CATMGQDNQPQHF
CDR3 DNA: TGTGCCACCATGGGACAGGACAATCAGCCCCAGCATTTT

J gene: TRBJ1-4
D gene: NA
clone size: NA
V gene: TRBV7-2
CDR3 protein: CASSPQGGVGNEKLFF
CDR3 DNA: TGTGCCAGCAGCCCCCAAGGAGGTGTGGGTAATGAAAAACTGTTTTTT

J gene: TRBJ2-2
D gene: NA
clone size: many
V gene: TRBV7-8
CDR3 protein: CASSLIGTGLVNTGELFF
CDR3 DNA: TGTGCCAGCAGCTTAATAGGGACCGGGCTGGTGAACACCGGGGAGCTGTTTTTT

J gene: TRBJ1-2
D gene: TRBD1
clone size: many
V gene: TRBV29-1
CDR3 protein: CSVDPRGLYGYTF
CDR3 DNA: TGCAGCGTTGACCCAAGGGGGCTGTATGGCTACACCTTC

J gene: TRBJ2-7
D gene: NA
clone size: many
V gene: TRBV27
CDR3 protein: CASSLWPVSYEQYF
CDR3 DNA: TGTGCCAGCAGTTTATGGCCGGTTTCCTACGAGCAGTACTTC

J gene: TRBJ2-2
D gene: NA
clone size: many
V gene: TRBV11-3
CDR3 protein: CASLGQALGTGELFF
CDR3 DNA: TGTGCCTCCCTGGGGCAGGCCTTGGGCACCGGGGAGCTGTTTTTT

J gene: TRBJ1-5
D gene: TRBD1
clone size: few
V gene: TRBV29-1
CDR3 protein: CSVEVAGQVGPGAPQHF
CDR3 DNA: TGCAGCGTTGAAGTCGCGGGACAGGTAGGGCCAGGGGCCCCCCAGCATTTT

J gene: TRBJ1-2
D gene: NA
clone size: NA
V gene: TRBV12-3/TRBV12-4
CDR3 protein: CASRGLYGYTF
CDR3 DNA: TGTGCCAGCAGGGGGCTTTATGGCTACACCTTC

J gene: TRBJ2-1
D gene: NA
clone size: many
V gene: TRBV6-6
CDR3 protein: CASSYPYNEQFF
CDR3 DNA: TGTGCCAGCAGTTATCCTTACAATGAGCAGTTCTTC

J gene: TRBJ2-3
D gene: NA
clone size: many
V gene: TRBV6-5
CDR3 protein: CASSYSGARTDTQYF
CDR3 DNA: TGTGCCAGCAGTTACTCGGGGGCGAGGACAGATACGCAGTATTTT

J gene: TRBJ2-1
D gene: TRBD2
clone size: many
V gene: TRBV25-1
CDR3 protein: CASSESRPPSSGWYNEQFF
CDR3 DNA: TGTGCCAGCAGTGAATCGAGGCCCCCCTCTAGCGGGTGGTACAATGAGCAGTTCTTC

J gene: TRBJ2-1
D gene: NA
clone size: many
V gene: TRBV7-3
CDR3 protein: CASSSGPLSYNEQFF
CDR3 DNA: TGTGCCAGCAGCTCGGGACCTCTCTCCTACAATGAGCAGTTCTTC